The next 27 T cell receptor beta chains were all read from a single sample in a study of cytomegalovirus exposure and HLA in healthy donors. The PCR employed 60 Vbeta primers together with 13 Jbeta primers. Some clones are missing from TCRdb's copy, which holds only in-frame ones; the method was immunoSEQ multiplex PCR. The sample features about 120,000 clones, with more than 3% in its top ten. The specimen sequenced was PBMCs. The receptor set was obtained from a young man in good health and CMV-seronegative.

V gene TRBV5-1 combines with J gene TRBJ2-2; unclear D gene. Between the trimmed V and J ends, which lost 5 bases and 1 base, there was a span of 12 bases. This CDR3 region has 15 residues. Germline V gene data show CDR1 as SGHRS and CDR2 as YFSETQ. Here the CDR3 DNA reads TGCGCCAGCAGACCCGACTTGTTGAACACCGGGGAGCTGTTTTTT. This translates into CASRPDLLNTGELFF.

As DNA, the CDR3 is TGTGCCAGCAGTTCACCGGGACAGGGGAGCTACGAGCAGTACTTC. It codes for CASSSPGQGSYEQYF. V is TRBV6-5 and J is TRBJ2-7; 10 nucleotides match TRBD1. V was clipped by 4 bases and J by 3 bases; unmatched bases: 6. This CDR3 is 15 amino acids long. CDR1 is MNHEY, CDR2 SVGAGI, per germline.

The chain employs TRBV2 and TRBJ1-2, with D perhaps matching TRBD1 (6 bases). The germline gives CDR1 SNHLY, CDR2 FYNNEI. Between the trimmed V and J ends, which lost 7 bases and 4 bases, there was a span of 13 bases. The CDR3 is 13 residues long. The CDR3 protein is CASTGQLFYGYTF. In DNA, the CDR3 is TGTGCCAGCACCGGACAGCTCTTCTATGGCTACACCTTC.

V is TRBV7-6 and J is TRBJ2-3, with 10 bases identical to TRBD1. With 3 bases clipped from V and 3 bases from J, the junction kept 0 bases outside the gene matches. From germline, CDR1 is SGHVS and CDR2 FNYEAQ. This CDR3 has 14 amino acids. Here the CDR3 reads CASSLDRGTDTQYF. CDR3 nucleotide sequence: TGTGCCAGCAGCTTGGACAGGGGGACAGATACGCAGTATTTT.

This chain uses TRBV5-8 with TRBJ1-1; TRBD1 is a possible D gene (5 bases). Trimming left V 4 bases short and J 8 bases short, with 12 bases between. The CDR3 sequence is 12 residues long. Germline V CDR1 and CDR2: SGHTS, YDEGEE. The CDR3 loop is CASSRGQVEAFF. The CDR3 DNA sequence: TGTGCCAGCAGCCGCGGACAAGTGGAAGCTTTCTTT.

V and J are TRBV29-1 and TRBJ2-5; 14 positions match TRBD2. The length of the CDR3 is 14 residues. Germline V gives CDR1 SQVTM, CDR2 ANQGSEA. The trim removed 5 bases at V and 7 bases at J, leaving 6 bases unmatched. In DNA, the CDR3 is TGCAGCGTTCCGGGACTAGCGGGGGAGGGGACCCAGTACTTC. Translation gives CSVPGLAGEGTQYF. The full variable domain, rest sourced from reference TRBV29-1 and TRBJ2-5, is SAVISQKPSRDICQRGTSLTIQCQVDSQVTMMFWYRQQPGQSLTLIATANQGSEATYESGFVIDKFPISRPNLTFSTLTVSNMSPEDSSIYLCSVPGLAGEGTQYFGPGTRLLVL.

CDR3 loop: CAIQPLAAYEQYF. CDR3 nucleotides: TGTGCCATTCAACCGCTAGCGGCCTACGAGCAGTACTTC. The chain joins TRBV7-9 to TRBJ2-7, with 7 bases that match TRBD2. The V gene end was trimmed by 10 bases and the J gene end by 2 bases; junction bases not matched to a gene: 8. The length of the CDR3 is 13 residues. The V gene's germline CDR1 is SEHNR and CDR2 FQNEAQ (reference sequence). Full variable domain (missing parts from reference TRBV7-9 and TRBJ2-7): DTGVSQNPRHKITKRGQNVTFRCDPISEHNRLYWYRQTLGQGPEFLTYFQNEAQLEKSRLLSDRFSAERPKGSFSTLEIQRTEQGDSAMYLCAIQPLAAYEQYFGPGTRLTVT.

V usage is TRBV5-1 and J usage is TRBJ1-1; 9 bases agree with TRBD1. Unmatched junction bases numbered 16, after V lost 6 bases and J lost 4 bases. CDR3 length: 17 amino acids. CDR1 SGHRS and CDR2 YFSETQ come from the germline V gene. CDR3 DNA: TGCGCCAGCACGGGGGGGTGGGACAGGGTCGGGGGCACTGAAGCTTTCTTT. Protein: CASTGGWDRVGGTEAFF.

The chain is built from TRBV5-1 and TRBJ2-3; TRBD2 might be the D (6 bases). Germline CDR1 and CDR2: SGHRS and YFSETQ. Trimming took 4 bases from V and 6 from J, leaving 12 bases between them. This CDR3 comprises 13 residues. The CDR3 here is CASSRLASDTQYF. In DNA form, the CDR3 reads TGCGCCAGCAGCCGCCTAGCGTCGGATACGCAGTATTTT.

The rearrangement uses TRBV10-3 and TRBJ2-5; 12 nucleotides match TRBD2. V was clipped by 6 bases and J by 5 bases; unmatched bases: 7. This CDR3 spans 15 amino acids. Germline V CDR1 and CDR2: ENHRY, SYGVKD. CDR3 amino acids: CAIRSTSGSGETQYF. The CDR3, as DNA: TGTGCCATCAGATCGACTAGCGGGAGTGGTGAGACCCAGTACTTC.

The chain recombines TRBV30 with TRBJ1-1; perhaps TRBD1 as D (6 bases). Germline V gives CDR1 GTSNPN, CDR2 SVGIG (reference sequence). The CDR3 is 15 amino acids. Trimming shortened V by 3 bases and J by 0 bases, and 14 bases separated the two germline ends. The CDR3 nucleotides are TGTGCCTGGAGAGTCAAGGACAGACTGAACACTGAAGCTTTCTTT. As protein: CAWRVKDRLNTEAFF.

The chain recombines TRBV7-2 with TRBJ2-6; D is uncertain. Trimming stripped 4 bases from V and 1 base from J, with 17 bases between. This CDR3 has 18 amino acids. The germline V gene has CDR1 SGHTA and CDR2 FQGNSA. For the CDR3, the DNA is TGTGCCAGCAGCTCTTCGTTCACCCTAATTTCTGGGGCCAACGTCCTGACTTTC. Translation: CASSSSFTLISGANVLTF.

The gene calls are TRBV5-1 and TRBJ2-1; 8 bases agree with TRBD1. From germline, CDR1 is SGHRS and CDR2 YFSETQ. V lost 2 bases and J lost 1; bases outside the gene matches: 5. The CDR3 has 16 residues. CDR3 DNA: TGCGCCAGCAGCTTAATACAGGGGGGTTCCTACAATGAGCAGTTCTTC. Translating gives CASSLIQGGSYNEQFF. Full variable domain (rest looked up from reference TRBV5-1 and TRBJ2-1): KAGVTQTPRYLIKTRGQQVTLSCSPISGHRSVSWYQQTPGQGLQFLFEYFSETQRNKGNFPGRFSGRQFSNSRSEMNVSTLELGDSALYLCASSLIQGGSYNEQFFGPGTRLTVL.

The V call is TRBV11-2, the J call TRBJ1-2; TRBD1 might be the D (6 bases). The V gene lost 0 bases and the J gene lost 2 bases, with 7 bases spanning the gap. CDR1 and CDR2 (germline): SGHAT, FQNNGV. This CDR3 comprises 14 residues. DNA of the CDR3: TGTGCCAGCAGCTTAGACAGGGGAAACTATGGCTACACCTTC. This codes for CASSLDRGNYGYTF. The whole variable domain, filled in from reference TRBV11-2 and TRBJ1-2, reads EAGVAQSPRYKIIEKRQSVAFWCNPISGHATLYWYQQILGQGPKLLIQFQNNGVVDDSQLPKDRFSAERLKGVDSTLKIQPAKLEDSAVYLCASSLDRGNYGYTFGSGTRLTVV.

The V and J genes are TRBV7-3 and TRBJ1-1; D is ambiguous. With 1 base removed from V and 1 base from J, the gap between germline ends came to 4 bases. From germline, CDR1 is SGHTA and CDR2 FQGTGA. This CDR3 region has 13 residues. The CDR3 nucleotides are TGTGCCAGCAGCTTAAAGAGGAACACTGAAGCTTTCTTT. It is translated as CASSLKRNTEAFF. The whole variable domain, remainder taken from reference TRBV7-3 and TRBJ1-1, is GAGVSQTPSNKVTEKGKYVELRCDPISGHTALYWYRQSLGQGPEFLIYFQGTGAADDSGLPNDRFFAVRPEGSVSTLKIQRTERGDSAVYLCASSLKRNTEAFFGQGTRLTVV.

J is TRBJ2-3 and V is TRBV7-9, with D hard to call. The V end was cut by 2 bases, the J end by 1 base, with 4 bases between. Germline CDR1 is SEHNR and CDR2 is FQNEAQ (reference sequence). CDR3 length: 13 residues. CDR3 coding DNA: TGTGCCAGCAGCTTAACAGGCACAGATACGCAGTATTTT. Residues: CASSLTGTDTQYF.

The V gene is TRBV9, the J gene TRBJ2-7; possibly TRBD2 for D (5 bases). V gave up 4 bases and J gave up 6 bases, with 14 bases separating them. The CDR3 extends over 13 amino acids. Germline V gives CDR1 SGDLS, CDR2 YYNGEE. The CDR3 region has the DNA TGTGCCAGCAGCATGTATCTAGCAACCGAGCAGTACTTC. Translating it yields CASSMYLATEQYF.

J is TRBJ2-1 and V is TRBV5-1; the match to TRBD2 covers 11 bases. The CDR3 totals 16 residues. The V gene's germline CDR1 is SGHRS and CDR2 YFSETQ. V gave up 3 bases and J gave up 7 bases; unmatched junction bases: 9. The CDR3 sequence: CASSSLAGGHSNEQFF. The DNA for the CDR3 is TGCGCCAGCAGCTCTTTAGCGGGGGGGCATTCGAATGAGCAGTTCTTC.

CDR3 in amino acids: CASSDYPPGTGGSDTQYF. CDR3 bases: TGTGCCAGCAGTGATTACCCTCCCGGGACAGGGGGTTCAGATACGCAGTATTTT. V and J are TRBV6-1 and TRBJ2-3; TRBD1 matches at 11 bases. The CDR3 sequence is 18 residues long. The junction had 12 bases not matched to a gene; V was cut back by 3 bases and J by 4 bases. Looked up from germline, CDR1 is MNHNS and CDR2 is SASEGT.

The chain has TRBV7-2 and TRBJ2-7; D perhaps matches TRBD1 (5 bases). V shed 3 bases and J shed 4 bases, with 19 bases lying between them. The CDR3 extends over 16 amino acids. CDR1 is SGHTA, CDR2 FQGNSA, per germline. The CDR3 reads CASSFKGPQGWYEQYF. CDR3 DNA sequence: TGTGCCAGCAGCTTTAAGGGCCCGCAGGGTTGGTACGAGCAGTACTTC.

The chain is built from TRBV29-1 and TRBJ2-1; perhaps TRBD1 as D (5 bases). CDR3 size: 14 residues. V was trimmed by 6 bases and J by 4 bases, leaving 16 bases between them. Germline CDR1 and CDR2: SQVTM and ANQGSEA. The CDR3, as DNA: TGCAGCGTCCGGCCAGGGTCCTCTTACAATGAGCAGTTCTTC. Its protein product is CSVRPGSSYNEQFF.

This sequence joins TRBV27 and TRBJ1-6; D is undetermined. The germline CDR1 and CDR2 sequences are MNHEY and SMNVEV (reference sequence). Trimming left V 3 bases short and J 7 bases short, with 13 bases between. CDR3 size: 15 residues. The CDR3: CASSLVRVPNSPLHF. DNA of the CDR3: TGTGCCAGCAGTTTGGTCCGGGTCCCCAATTCACCCCTCCACTTT.

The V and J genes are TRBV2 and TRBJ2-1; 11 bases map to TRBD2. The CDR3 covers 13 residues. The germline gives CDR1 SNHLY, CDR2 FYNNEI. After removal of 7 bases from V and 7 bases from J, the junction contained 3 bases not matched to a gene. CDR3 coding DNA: TGTGCCAGCATACTAGCGGGAGCTAATGAGCAGTTCTTC. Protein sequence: CASILAGANEQFF.

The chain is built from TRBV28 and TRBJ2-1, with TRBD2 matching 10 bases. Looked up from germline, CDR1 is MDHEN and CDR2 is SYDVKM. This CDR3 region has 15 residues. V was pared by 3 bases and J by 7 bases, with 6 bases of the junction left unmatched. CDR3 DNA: TGTGCCAGCAGTTTTCTAGCGGGAGCGCGAAATGAGCAGTTCTTC. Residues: CASSFLAGARNEQFF. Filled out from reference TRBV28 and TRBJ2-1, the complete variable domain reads DVKVTQSSRYLVKRTGEKVFLECVQDMDHENMFWYRQDPGLGLRLIYFSYDVKMKEKGDIPEGYSVSREKKERFSLILESASTNQTSMYLCASSFLAGARNEQFFGPGTRLTVL.

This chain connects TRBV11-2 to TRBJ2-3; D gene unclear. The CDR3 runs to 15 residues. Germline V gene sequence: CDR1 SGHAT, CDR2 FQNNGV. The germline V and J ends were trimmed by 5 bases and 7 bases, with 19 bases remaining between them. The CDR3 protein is CASSPRHARIHTQYF. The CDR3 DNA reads TGTGCCAGCAGCCCGCGACACGCCAGGATTCATACGCAGTATTTT.

The CDR3 is CASSVTGGEYQPQHF. CDR3 bases: TGTGCCAGTAGTGTTACAGGGGGCGAGTATCAGCCCCAGCATTTT. The chain links TRBV19 to TRBJ1-5; 9 bases are shared with TRBD1. The length of the CDR3 is 15 residues. V lost 5 bases to trimming and J lost 5 bases; unmatched junction nucleotides: 7. Per the germline V gene, CDR1 is LNHDA and CDR2 is SQIVND (reference sequence).

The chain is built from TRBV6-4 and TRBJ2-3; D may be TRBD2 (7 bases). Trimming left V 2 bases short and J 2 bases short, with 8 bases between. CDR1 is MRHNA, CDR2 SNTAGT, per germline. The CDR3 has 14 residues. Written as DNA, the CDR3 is TGTGCCAGCAGTGACGGGGGGGCCACAGATACGCAGTATTTT. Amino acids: CASSDGGATDTQYF.